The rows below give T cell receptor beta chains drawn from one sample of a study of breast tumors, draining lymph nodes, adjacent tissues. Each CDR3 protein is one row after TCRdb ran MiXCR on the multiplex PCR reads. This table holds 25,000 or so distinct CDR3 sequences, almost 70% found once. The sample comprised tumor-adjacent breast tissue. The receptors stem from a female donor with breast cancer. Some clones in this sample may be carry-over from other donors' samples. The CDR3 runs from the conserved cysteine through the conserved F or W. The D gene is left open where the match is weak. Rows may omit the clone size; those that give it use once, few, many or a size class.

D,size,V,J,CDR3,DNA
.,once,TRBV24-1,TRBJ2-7,CATSDSRGNEQYF,TGTGCCACCAGTGATTCCCGCGGGAACGAGCAGTACTTC
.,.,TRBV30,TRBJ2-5,CAWTAQEAQYF,TGTGCCTGGACGGCGCAAGAGGCTCAGTACTTC
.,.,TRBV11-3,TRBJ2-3,CASSAGLRVSDTQYF,TGTGCCAGCAGCGCCGGACTTCGGGTTTCAGATACGCAGTATTTT
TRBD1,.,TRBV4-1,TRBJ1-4,CASAQPRQGAFEKLFF,TGCGCCAGCGCCCAGCCCAGACAGGGGGCATTTGAAAAACTGTTTTTT
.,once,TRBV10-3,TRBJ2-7,CAISESIGTAKDEQYF,TGTGCCATCAGTGAGTCGATCGGGACCGCCAAGGACGAGCAGTACTTC
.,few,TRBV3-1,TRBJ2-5,CASSSSPYRVQETQYF,TGTGCCAGCAGCTCCTCTCCGTACAGGGTCCAGGAGACCCAGTACTTC
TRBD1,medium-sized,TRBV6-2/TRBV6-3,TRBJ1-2,CASSYYRGGYGYTF,TGTGCCAGCAGTTACTACAGGGGAGGCTATGGCTACACCTTC
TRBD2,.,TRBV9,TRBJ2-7,CASSVGEGPSYEQYF,TGTGCCAGCAGCGTAGGGGAGGGCCCCTCCTACGAGCAGTACTTC
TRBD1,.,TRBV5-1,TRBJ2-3,CASSDFGTGGIDTQYF,TGCGCCAGCAGCGATTTCGGGACAGGGGGAATAGATACGCAGTATTTT
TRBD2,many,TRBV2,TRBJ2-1,CASRNPGERGPGEQFF,TGTGCCAGCAGGAACCCCGGGGAGCGGGGGCCAGGTGAGCAGTTCTTC
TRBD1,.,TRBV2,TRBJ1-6,CASSWGGGQSSYNSPLHF,TGTGCCAGCAGTTGGGGTGGGGGACAGAGCTCCTATAATTCACCCCTCCACTTT
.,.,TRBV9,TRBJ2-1,CASSVVGPAVYNEQFF,TGTGCCAGCAGCGTAGTGGGCCCTGCCGTCTACAATGAGCAGTTCTTC
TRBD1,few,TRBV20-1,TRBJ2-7,CSARDGGQGANEQYF,TGCAGTGCTAGAGATGGGGGACAGGGGGCGAACGAGCAGTACTTC
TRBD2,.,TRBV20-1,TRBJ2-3,CSASRLAGGPRTQYF,TGCAGTGCTAGTCGGCTAGCGGGAGGGCCTCGAACGCAGTATTTT
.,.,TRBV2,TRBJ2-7,CATGRDTHSYEQYF,TGTGCCACCGGTCGGGACACTCACTCCTACGAGCAGTACTTC
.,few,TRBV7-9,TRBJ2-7,CASSKDEQYF,TGTGCCAGCAGCAAAGACGAGCAGTACTTC
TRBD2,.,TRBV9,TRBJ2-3,CASSASPQRLADLHTQYF,TGTGCCAGCAGCGCTTCCCCTCAACGACTAGCGGATCTTCATACGCAGTATTTT